The 19 T cell receptor beta chains listed next were all sequenced from one sample in a study of blood T cells in healthy people across ages. With a J-beta primer mix and a sample-barcoded 5' primer, a second PCR ran about 7 to 12 cycles. TCRdb re-called the 5' RACE reads with MiXCR, one entry per CDR3 protein. Of some 900,000 distinct CDR3 sequences in the sample, approximately 49% are singletons; the top ten hold roughly 13%. The sequencing sample was made of blood. The source of these receptors is a man aged 25 to 40 in good health.

CDR3 amino acids: CASSGQRTGGFYEQYF. For the CDR3, the DNA is TGTGCCAGCAGCGGGCAGCGGACAGGGGGCTTCTACGAGCAGTACTTC. The V and J genes are TRBV9 and TRBJ2-7, with 11 bases aligning to TRBD1. The CDR3 sequence is 16 residues long. Germline CDR1 reads SGDLS; CDR2 reads YYNGEE. J was trimmed by 3 bases and V by 3 bases; bases with no gene match: 8.

The V and J genes are TRBV27 and TRBJ2-3; D is uncertain. The CDR3 spans 16 residues. Trimming cost V 0 bases and J 2 bases, with 12 bases left between them. Germline lookup yields CDR1 MNHEY and CDR2 SMNVEV (reference sequence). The CDR3 is CASSLSKGENTDTQYF. The CDR3 DNA reads as TGTGCCAGCAGTTTATCGAAGGGTGAAAACACAGATACGCAGTATTTT.

The CDR3 bases are TGTGCCAGCAGTTTATCGAGGCTGACTCCCTACGAGCAGTACTTC. Its translation is CASSLSRLTPYEQYF. The J gene is TRBJ2-7, the V gene TRBV27; D gene uncertain. Trimming removed 0 bases at V and 2 bases at J, with 11 bases between. Germline V gives CDR1 MNHEY, CDR2 SMNVEV (reference sequence). This CDR3 is built from 15 residues.

In this sample, this clonotype turned up once. Mismatch with germline at one junction end may stem from a read error. The V and J genes are TRBV4-2 and TRBJ1-2, with 8 bases aligning to TRBD1. CDR3 length: 14 amino acids. The germline V gene encodes CDR1 LGHNA and CDR2 YNFKEQ. CDR3 in DNA: TGTACCAGCAGCCAAATGACAGGGGTCAATGGCTACACCTTC. Its protein is CTSSQMTGVNGYTF.

This clonotype was seen more than once but under ten times. J is TRBJ2-1 and V is TRBV27, with 7 positions matching TRBD2. V lost 1 base and J lost 0; bases outside the gene matches: 6. Germline CDR1 is MNHEY and CDR2 is SMNVEV (reference sequence). The CDR3 is made up of 17 amino acids. CDR3 DNA sequence: TGTGCCAGCAGTTTATACAGCGGGGCTAGCTCCTACAATGAGCAGTTCTTC. As protein: CASSLYSGASSYNEQFF.

This clonotype was recorded a few times. V usage is TRBV9 and J usage is TRBJ2-7, with 8 nucleotides matching TRBD1. Germline-derived CDR1 and CDR2 are SGDLS and YYNGEE. The CDR3 loop spans 16 amino acids. The J segment lost 0 bases and the V segment lost 4 bases, leaving 9 bases of the junction unmatched. CDR3 coding DNA: TGTGCCAGCAGCCCAACGGGGGACAGGAGCTCCTACGAGCAGTACTTC. Amino acids: CASSPTGDRSSYEQYF.

This clonotype occurred a few times. V and J are TRBV7-2 and TRBJ2-3; 10 nucleotides match TRBD2. Germline loops: CDR1 SGHTA, CDR2 FQGNSA. The CDR3 sequence is 17 residues long. The V segment lost 1 base and the J segment 2 bases; nucleotides outside the gene matches: 6. CDR3 in amino acids: CASSLGSGGFVTDTQYF. The CDR3, as DNA: TGTGCCAGCAGCTTAGGTAGCGGGGGGTTTGTCACAGATACGCAGTATTTT.

The V gene is TRBV9, the J gene TRBJ2-5; possibly TRBD1 for D (7 bases). V was cut by 3 bases and J by 2 bases, with 14 bases left in between. The CDR3 is made up of 15 amino acids. Germline CDR1 and CDR2: SGDLS and YYNGEE. The CDR3 DNA reads as TGTGCCAGCAGCGGAGGAGGGGACAGTCAAGAGACCCAGTACTTC. It translates to CASSGGGDSQETQYF.

This clonotype was found a few times. The gene calls are TRBV9 and TRBJ2-7, with D maybe TRBD2 (6 bases). V was clipped by 3 bases and J by 1 base, with 14 bases between them. The CDR3 consists of 15 residues. Germline V lookup: CDR1 SGDLS, CDR2 YYNGEE. Here the CDR3 reads CASSGYGGGSYEQYF. DNA of the CDR3: TGTGCCAGCAGCGGCTACGGGGGAGGTTCCTACGAGCAGTACTTC.

CDR3 amino acids: CSARDTQGSIHEQYF. The CDR3 DNA reads TGCAGTGCTAGAGATACACAGGGTAGCATCCACGAGCAGTACTTC. V is TRBV20-1 and J is TRBJ2-7, with D perhaps matching TRBD1 (6 bases). V was shortened by 0 bases and J by 5 bases, with 17 bases between the two germline ends. Germline V lookup: CDR1 DFQATT, CDR2 SNEGSKA (reference sequence). The CDR3 is 15 residues long.

The V and J genes are TRBV6-4 and TRBJ2-3; TRBD2 aligns across 8 bases. Per the germline V gene, CDR1 is MRHNA and CDR2 is SNTAGT. The length of the CDR3 is 15 residues. Trimming cost V 3 bases and J 1 base; bases outside gene matches: 3. In DNA, the CDR3 is TGTGCCAGCAGTGAAAAAGCGGGAGGCACAGATACGCAGTATTTT. It yields the protein CASSEKAGGTDTQYF.

The chain employs TRBV27 and TRBJ2-5; 10 nucleotides agree with TRBD1. The J call is in doubt because the DNA end fits TRBJ2-7 better. There are 16 residues in the CDR3. Germline V gene data show CDR1 as MNHEY and CDR2 as SMNVEV (reference sequence). The CDR3 here is CASSLSGQGSYGEQYF. The CDR3 DNA sequence: TGTGCCAGCAGTTTATCGGGACAGGGGTCATATGGCGAGCAGTACTTC.

This clonotype was counted a few times. The chain employs TRBV7-9 and TRBJ2-6, with a tentative D call TRBD1 (5 bases). The germline V gene encodes CDR1 SEHNR and CDR2 FQNEAQ (reference sequence). V lost 2 bases and J 1 base, leaving 15 bases between the germline ends. The CDR3 loop spans 18 amino acids. CDR3 in DNA: TGTGCCAGCAGCTTATCCTCAATTTCAGGGTCTGGGGCCAACGTCCTGACTTTC. Residues: CASSLSSISGSGANVLTF. The whole variable domain, filled in from reference TRBV7-9 and TRBJ2-6, reads DTGVSQNPRHKITKRGQNVTFRCDPISEHNRLYWYRQTLGQGPEFLTYFQNEAQLEKSRLLSDRFSAERPKGSFSTLEIQRTEQGDSAMYLCASSLSSISGSGANVLTFGAGSRLTVL.

The chain is built from TRBV19 and TRBJ2-3; 11 bases are shared with TRBD2. Losses at the gene ends were 3 bases for V and 3 bases for J; bases not matched to a gene: 11. This CDR3 is built from 18 residues. CDR1 and CDR2 from the germline V gene are LNHDA and SQIVND (reference sequence). This CDR3 reads CASSILSRRLAGTDTQYF. The CDR3 DNA sequence: TGTGCCAGTAGTATTTTATCAAGGAGACTAGCGGGGACAGATACGCAGTATTTT. The entire variable domain, with the rest obtained from reference TRBV19 and TRBJ2-3, is as follows: DGGITQSPKYLFRKEGQNVTLSCEQNLNHDAMYWYRQDPGQGLRLIYYSQIVNDFQKGDIAEGYSVSREKKESFPLTVTSAQKNPTAFYLCASSILSRRLAGTDTQYFGPGTRLTVL.

The rearrangement uses TRBV20-1 and TRBJ2-1; D might be TRBD1 (6 bases). Germline CDR1 reads DFQATT; CDR2 reads SNEGSKA (reference sequence). CDR3 length: 14 amino acids. The V gene lost 5 bases and the J gene lost 8 bases, with 19 bases spanning the gap. The CDR3 DNA is TGCAGTGCTGGGGGACGAAACAGGGTCGATGAGCAGTTCTTC. This translates into CSAGGRNRVDEQFF.

The chain links TRBV7-8 to TRBJ2-7; 11 bases line up with TRBD2. Germline assignment: CDR1 SGHVS and CDR2 FQNEAQ. With V trimmed by 5 bases and J by 1 base, 13 bases remained unmatched. The CDR3 totals 18 residues. The CDR3: CASSPVQLAGAISYEQYF. The CDR3 DNA reads TGTGCCAGCAGCCCAGTCCAACTAGCGGGGGCCATTTCCTACGAGCAGTACTTC.

The V call is TRBV29-1, the J call TRBJ1-5; a weak D match, TRBD1 (5 bases). This CDR3 spans 12 amino acids. Per the germline V gene, CDR1 is SQVTM and CDR2 is ANQGSEA. Between the trimmed V and J ends, which lost 4 bases and 3 bases, there was a span of 7 bases. The CDR3 here is CSVAGSNQPQHF. CDR3 nucleotide sequence: TGCAGCGTTGCAGGGTCCAATCAGCCCCAGCATTTT.

The count of this clonotype is one. This chain uses TRBV20-1 with TRBJ2-3; weak D call: TRBD2 (7 bases). Trimming shortened V by 0 bases and J by 2 bases, and 21 bases separated the two germline ends. This CDR3 contains 18 residues. Germline CDR1 and CDR2: DFQATT and SNEGSKA (reference sequence). The CDR3 nucleotides are TGCAGTGCTAGAGATGGGTCACTAGCTGGGGGGGCCACAGATACGCAGTATTTT. Its translation: CSARDGSLAGGATDTQYF.

J is TRBJ2-4 and V is TRBV10-3; unclear D gene. The J call is in doubt because the DNA end fits TRBJ2-7 better. CDR3 size: 15 residues. Looked up from germline, CDR1 is ENHRY and CDR2 is SYGVKD. CDR3 sequence: CAISESEQSRYEQYF. CDR3 coding DNA: TGTGCCATCAGTGAGTCGGAGCAGTCTAGGTACGAGCAGTACTTC.